The 7 T cell receptor beta chains below come from one sample, sequenced in a study of regulatory T cells in long-lasting Graves disease listed by TCRdb under 2021. The time point label for this specimen denotes: newly diagnosed GD, antithyroid drugs for less than 3 months. For both TCR sequencing and RNA sequencing, RNA was extracted from PBMCs using TRIzol. The library was made by multiplex PCR. The sample was run on an Illumina HiSeq 4000. CDR3 regions were amplified by Arm-PCR with iRepertoire HTBI primers to construct TCR beta libraries. TCRdb applied fastp at Q25 and MiXCR to the public reads, then kept only in-frame beta chains. Each record represents a unique CDR3 protein, reported with the most common genes and DNA among its rows. Within this sample are 450,000 to 600,000 distinct CDR3 sequences, with approximately 13% of them counted one time only. Together, the top ten hold roughly a tenth of the sample.

The sample was also reused in another study, on T cells in Graves' hyperthyroidism and ophthalmopathy.

The sequences come from peripheral blood mononuclear cells (PBMCs), collected at new diagnosis, from a patient treated with antithyroid drugs. Receptors originate from a man aged 30 to 39 with Graves disease. Donor details come from another sample of the same person, matched by shared clones.

This clonotype was seen at least ten times. The genes are TRBV7-2 and TRBJ2-5, with TRBD2 matching 9 bases. V shed 1 base and J 5 bases; nucleotides not matched to a gene: 11. CDR3 length: 17 residues. Germline V gene lookup returns CDR1 SGHTA and CDR2 FQGNSA. Here the CDR3 DNA reads TGTGCCAGCAGCTTAGATCTGGCGGGAGGGCGGGTGGAGACCCAGTACTTC. It encodes CASSLDLAGGRVETQYF.

At least ten counts were recorded for this clonotype. The rearrangement uses TRBV15 and TRBJ2-1; 8 bases line up with TRBD1. This CDR3 has 15 residues. After removal of 7 bases from V and 7 bases from J, the junction contained 12 bases not matched to a gene. Germline V gene lookup returns CDR1 LNHNV and CDR2 YYDKDF (reference sequence). CDR3 sequence: CATTFRQGARNEQFF. The CDR3 DNA is TGTGCCACCACCTTTAGGCAGGGGGCGAGGAATGAGCAGTTCTTC.

This clonotype was observed at least ten times. J is TRBJ2-7 and V is TRBV11-2; D unclear. The CDR3 spans 19 residues. Per germline, CDR1 SGHAT and CDR2 FQNNGV. V lost 1 base, J lost 6 bases, and 28 bases lay in between. CDR3: CASSLVRWSESPLLSEQYF. CDR3 nucleotides: TGTGCCAGCAGCTTAGTACGATGGAGCGAGAGCCCTCTCCTTTCCGAGCAGTACTTC.

Turning to this clonotype: Since a much larger clone is just one base distant, this may be a read error. This sequence joins TRBV6-1 and TRBJ1-3; D unresolved. CDR3 size: 15 residues. V lost 7 bases, J lost 8 bases, and 21 bases lay in between. Germline CDR1 is MNHNS and CDR2 is SASEGT. The CDR3 DNA follows: TGTGCCAGCATGACGTCCCTGGGTGACCCGCACACCATATATTTT. It is translated as CASMTSLGDPHTIYF.

There are many counts of this clonotype. This sequence joins TRBV24-1 and TRBJ2-1; TRBD2 matches at 11 bases. The germline gives CDR1 KGHDR, CDR2 SFDVKD. The CDR3 runs to 15 residues. The junction had 5 bases not matched to a gene; V was cut back by 3 bases and J by 8 bases. In nucleotides, the CDR3 is TGTGCCACCAGTGATGTTAGCGGGAGGGCCCATGAGCAGTTCTTC. Translating it yields CATSDVSGRAHEQFF.

V usage is TRBV27 and J usage is TRBJ1-2; the D gene is possibly TRBD1 (5 bases). Trimming left V 3 bases short and J 7 bases short, with 18 bases between. The length of the CDR3 is 15 residues. In germline, CDR1 is MNHEY, CDR2 SMNVEV (reference sequence). CDR3 nucleotide sequence: TGTGCCAGCAGTTTTCGTGGGGCCTTTGGGCCTGGCTACACCTTC. It is translated as CASSFRGAFGPGYTF.

In this sample, this clonotype turned up many times. CDR3 in amino acids: CASSQGSQETQYF. The CDR3 DNA follows: TGTGCCAGCAGCCAAGGTTCGCAAGAGACCCAGTACTTC. V gene TRBV3-1 combines with J gene TRBJ2-5; D gene uncertain. V lost 1 base to trimming and J lost 2 bases, with 5 bases between them. The CDR3 extends over 13 amino acids. CDR1 is LGHDT, CDR2 YNNKEL, per germline (reference sequence).